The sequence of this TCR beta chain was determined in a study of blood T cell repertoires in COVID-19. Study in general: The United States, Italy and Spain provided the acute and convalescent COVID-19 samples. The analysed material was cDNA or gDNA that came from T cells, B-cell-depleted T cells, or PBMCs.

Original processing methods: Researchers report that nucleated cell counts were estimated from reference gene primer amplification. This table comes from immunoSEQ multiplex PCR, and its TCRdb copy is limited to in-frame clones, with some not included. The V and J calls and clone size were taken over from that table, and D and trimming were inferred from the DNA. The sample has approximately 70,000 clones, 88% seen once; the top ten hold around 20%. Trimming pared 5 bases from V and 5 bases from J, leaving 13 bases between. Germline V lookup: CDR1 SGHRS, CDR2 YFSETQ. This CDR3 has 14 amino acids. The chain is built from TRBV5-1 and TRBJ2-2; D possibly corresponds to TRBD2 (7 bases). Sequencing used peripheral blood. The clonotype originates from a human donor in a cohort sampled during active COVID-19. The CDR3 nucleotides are TGCGCCAGCAGTTGGGGAGGGGGAACCGGGGAGCTGTTTTTT. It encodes CASSWGGGTGELFF. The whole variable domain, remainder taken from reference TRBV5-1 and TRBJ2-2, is KAGVTQTPRYLIKTRGQQVTLSCSPISGHRSVSWYQQTPGQGLQFLFEYFSETQRNKGNFPGRFSGRQFSNSRSEMNVSTLELGDSALYLCASSWGGGTGELFFGEGSRLTVL.